This TCR beta chain was found in a study of neurological immune-mediated disorders. This clonotype showed up just a few times. Its target is not known. One end of the junction is discordant with germline, which a read error may explain. Findings of the study overall: One related-CDR3 cluster, identified by phylogenetic grouping, held the repertoires of 18 of 34 multiple sclerosis patients and was a possible signature. Association with the multiple sclerosis repertoire cluster was not found for any clinical or MRI feature.

MiXCR was run by TCRdb on the 5' RACE reads, yielding one entry per CDR3 protein. The data show some 65,000 distinct CDR3 sequences, 5.2% seen once. Germline assignment: CDR1 DFQATT and CDR2 SNEGSKA (reference sequence). This CDR3 comprises 13 residues. This clonotype was obtained from a woman aged 25 to 45 with multiple sclerosis. The sample comprised PBMCs. J is TRBJ1-5 and V is TRBV20-1, with 7 bases fitting TRBD1. The CDR3: CSGRDRRFQPQNF. Here the CDR3 DNA reads TGCAGTGGCCGGGACAGAAGGTTCCAGCCCCAGAATTTT.